This TCR beta chain was obtained from a study of beta chain features in type 1 diabetes. With regard to this clone: Its cognate antigen is unknown.

All of the isolated RNA was reverse transcribed, so expressed TCRB transcripts were sequenced. The protocol was immunoSEQ multiplex PCR, while the TCRdb copy is restricted to in-frame clones and leaves out a portion. The table includes about 330,000 clones, approximately 11% detected once. Averaging about 0.12 L, one heparinised blood draw came from each individual donor. The CDR3 is 12 amino acids. Germline V gene data show CDR1 as MDHEN and CDR2 as SYDVKM. V was shortened by 2 bases and J by 9 bases, with 8 bases between the two germline ends. Study results and caveats: Amplification by PCR could prefer shorter templates, with the same effect in patients and controls.

The sample comprised naive CD4+ T cells from blood. The clonotype was recovered from a woman in her twenties or thirties in good health. V usage is TRBV28 and J usage is TRBJ1-5, with D unclear. The CDR3: CASSLKLLPQHF. In DNA, the CDR3 is TGTGCCAGCAGTTTAAAGCTCCTGCCCCAGCATTTT.